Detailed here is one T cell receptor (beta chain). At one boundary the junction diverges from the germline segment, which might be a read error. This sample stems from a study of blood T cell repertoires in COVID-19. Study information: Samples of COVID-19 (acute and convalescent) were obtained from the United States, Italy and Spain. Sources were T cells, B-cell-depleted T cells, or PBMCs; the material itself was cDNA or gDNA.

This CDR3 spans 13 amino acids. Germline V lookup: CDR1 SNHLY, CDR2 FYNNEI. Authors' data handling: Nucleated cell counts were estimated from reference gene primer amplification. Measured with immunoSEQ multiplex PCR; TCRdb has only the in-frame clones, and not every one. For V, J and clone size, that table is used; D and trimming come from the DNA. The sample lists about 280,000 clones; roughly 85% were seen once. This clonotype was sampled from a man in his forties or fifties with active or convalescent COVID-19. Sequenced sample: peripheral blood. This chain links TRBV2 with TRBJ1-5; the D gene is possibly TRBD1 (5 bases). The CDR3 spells CASSLQGNEPQHF. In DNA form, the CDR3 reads TGTGCCAGCAGCCTTCAGGGCAATGAGCCCCAGCATTTT.